The clone carrying this T cell receptor beta chain was seen many times. The antigen remains unidentified. Germline CDR1 is SQVTM and CDR2 is ANQGSEA. The CDR3 is 10 amino acids. V lost 3 bases to trimming and J lost 8 bases, with 7 bases between them. Template switching created a universal primer site, and the cDNA included unique molecular identifiers. One entry per CDR3 protein results from TCRdb running MiXCR on the 5' RACE reads. Of 450,000 or so distinct CDR3 sequences listed, 14% were seen once; the top ten hold around 0.57%. The data were taken from a study of identical twins. Study-wide points: Modelling approaches yielded underestimates of out-of-frame TCR alpha sharing between monozygotic twins.

These records were also assigned to another study, of yellow fever vaccine responses in identical twins.

Sample: CD4+ T cells sorted from blood. This TCR was sampled from a woman in her late teens or twenties in good health. The rearrangement uses TRBV29-1 and TRBJ1-2; D gene ambiguous. The CDR3 DNA reads TGCAGCGTTGATTCTGAGGGCTACACCTTC. This sequence encodes CSVDSEGYTF.